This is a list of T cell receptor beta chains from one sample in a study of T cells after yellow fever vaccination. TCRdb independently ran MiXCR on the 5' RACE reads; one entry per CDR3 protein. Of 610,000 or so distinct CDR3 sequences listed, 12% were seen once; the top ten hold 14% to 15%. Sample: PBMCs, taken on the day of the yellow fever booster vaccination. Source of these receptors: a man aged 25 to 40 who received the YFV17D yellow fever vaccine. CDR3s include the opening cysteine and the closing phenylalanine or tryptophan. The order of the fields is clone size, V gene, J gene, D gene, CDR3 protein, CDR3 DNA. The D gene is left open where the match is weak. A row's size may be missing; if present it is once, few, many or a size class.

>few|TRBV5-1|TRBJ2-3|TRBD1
CASSLGQGFTDTQYF
TGCGCCAGCAGCTTGGGACAGGGGTTTACAGATACGCAGTATTTT
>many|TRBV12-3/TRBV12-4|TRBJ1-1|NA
CASSRKGGTEAFF
TGTGCCAGCAGCCGAAAGGGGGGGACTGAAGCTTTCTTT
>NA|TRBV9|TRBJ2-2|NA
CASSGRNPASGELFF
TGTGCCAGCAGCGGCCGAAACCCCGCCTCCGGGGAGCTGTTTTTT
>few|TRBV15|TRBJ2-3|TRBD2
CATSKLAGEDTQYF
TGTGCCACCAGCAAACTAGCGGGAGAGGATACGCAGTATTTT
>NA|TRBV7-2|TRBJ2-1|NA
CASSLSRIQQFF
TGTGCCAGCAGCTTAAGTAGGATCCAGCAGTTCTTC
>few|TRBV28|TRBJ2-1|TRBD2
CASTRRTSGRNEQFF
TGTGCCAGCACCCGCCGGACTAGCGGGAGAAATGAGCAGTTCTTC
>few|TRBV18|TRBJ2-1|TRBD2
CASSRLAGGPSNEQFF
TGTGCCAGCTCACGGCTAGCGGGAGGGCCTTCGAATGAGCAGTTCTTC
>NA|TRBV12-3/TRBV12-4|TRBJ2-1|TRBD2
CASSPIGGRFYNEQFF
TGTGCCAGCAGCCCCATTGGCGGGAGGTTCTACAATGAGCAGTTCTTC
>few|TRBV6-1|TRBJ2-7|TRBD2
CASRGIAGGGYEQYF
TGTGCCAGCAGGGGCATAGCGGGAGGCGGCTACGAGCAGTACTTC
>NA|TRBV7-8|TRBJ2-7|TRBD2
CASSLVRLAGSQEQYF
TGTGCCAGCAGCTTAGTCAGACTAGCGGGAAGTCAAGAGCAGTACTTC
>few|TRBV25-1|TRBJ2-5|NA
CASSILDQETQYF
TGTGCCAGCAGTATACTTGACCAAGAGACCCAGTACTTC
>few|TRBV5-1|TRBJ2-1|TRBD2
CASSRGPGGRHNEQFF
TGCGCCAGCAGCCGGGGGCCGGGGGGGCGCCACAATGAGCAGTTCTTC
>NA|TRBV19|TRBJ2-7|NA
CASSIMAGEQYF
TGTGCCAGTAGTATAATGGCGGGCGAGCAGTACTTC
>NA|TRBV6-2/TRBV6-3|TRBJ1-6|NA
CASSYRESPLHF
TGTGCCAGCAGTTACAGGGAGTCACCCCTCCACTTT
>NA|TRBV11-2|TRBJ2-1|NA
CASSLARLSYNEQFF
TGTGCCAGCAGCTTAGCGCGCCTCTCCTACAATGAGCAGTTCTTC
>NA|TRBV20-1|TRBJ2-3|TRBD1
CSAPLPGQGTDTQYF
TGCAGTGCTCCCCTCCCGGGACAGGGCACAGATACGCAGTATTTT
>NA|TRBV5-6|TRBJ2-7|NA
CASTAFSGAYEQYF
TGTGCCAGCACTGCCTTTTCAGGGGCGTACGAGCAGTACTTC
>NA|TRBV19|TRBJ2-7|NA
CASSTRTRGFYEQYF
TGTGCCAGTAGTACCCGGACAAGGGGTTTCTACGAGCAGTACTTC
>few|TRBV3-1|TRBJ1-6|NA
CASSPLGTLHF
TGTGCCAGCAGCCCTCTGGGGACCCTCCACTTT
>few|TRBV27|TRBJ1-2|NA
CASSLDPGIDGYTF
TGTGCCAGCAGTTTGGACCCCGGCATAGATGGCTACACCTTC
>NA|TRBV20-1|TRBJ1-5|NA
CSAPRGQSGNQPQHF
TGCAGTGCTCCAAGAGGACAGTCGGGCAATCAGCCCCAGCATTTT
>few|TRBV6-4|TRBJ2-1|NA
CASSRIGGAYNEQFF
TGTGCCAGCAGTCGAATCGGCGGGGCATACAATGAGCAGTTCTTC
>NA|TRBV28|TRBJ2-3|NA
CASDHGDTQYF
TGTGCCAGTGACCACGGAGATACGCAGTATTTT
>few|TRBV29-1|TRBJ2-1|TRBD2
CSVPSGESYNEQFF
TGCAGCGTACCTAGCGGGGAATCCTACAATGAGCAGTTCTTC
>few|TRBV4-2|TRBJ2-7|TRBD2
CASSQELAGGPYEQYF
TGTGCCAGCAGCCAGGAACTAGCGGGAGGCCCCTACGAGCAGTACTTC
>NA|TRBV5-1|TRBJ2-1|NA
CASSLVDSIWLFF
TGCGCCAGCAGCTTGGTGGACAGTATTTGGCTGTTCTTC
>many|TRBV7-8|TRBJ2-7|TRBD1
CASSSLGDRTYEQYF
TGTGCCAGCAGCTCCTTAGGGGACAGAACCTACGAGCAGTACTTC
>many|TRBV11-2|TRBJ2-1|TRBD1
CASSSRDLGQSYNEQFF
TGTGCCAGCAGCTCAAGGGACCTGGGACAGAGCTACAATGAGCAGTTCTTC